This TCR beta chain emerged from a study of identifying expanded T cells in peripheral blood. Findings and limits, study-wide: Approximately two-week clone count variance significantly increased as total template count grew. Approximately 1.2 clones differed between technical replicates, versus around 15 and 19 over time.

Assay: immunoSEQ multiplex PCR; the TCRdb copy retains only in-frame clones and omits some. Counted here are 100,000 to 150,000 clones, around nine tenths occurring once; the ten biggest clones make up about 8%. The CDR3 contains 12 residues. Per the germline V gene, CDR1 is MNHNS and CDR2 is SASEGT. V was trimmed by 6 bases and J by 0 bases, leaving 6 bases between them. Notes on this clone: No antigen is known for it.

Healthy donors had no documented immune events, such as infections, while sampled. The origin of this receptor is a person aged 18 to 70 in good health. The chain has TRBV6-1 and TRBJ2-7; D is ambiguous. Sequenced: blood. CDR3 bases: TGTGCCAGCAGAGGACCCTCCTACGAGCAGTACTTC. It translates to CASRGPSYEQYF.